The following is a TCR beta chain sequence with its context. Its specificity is not known. These data are taken from a study of blood T cells in healthy people across ages. A minimum of 6.5 million PBMCs was isolated per sample. The CDR3 sequence is 15 residues long. Germline V gene sequence: CDR1 SGHTA, CDR2 FQGTGA. V shed 1 base and J shed 1 base, with 10 bases lying between them. Study findings and constraints: Donors of long life had a larger count of naive CD4+ cells and greater diversity than aged donors. It was held that the diversity estimates obtained from one million T cells were underestimates.

Primed by a sample-barcoded 5' primer and a J-beta primer mix, a second PCR proceeded for roughly 7 to 11 cycles. Researchers report that each sample yielded at least 2.5 million CDR3-containing paired-end reads. TCRdb recomputed calls from the 5' RACE reads with MiXCR, one row per CDR3 protein. This sample carries 1.5 million or so distinct CDR3 sequences, approximately 39% of them seen once, and the ten largest clones take just over 4%. The receptor comes from a woman between 18 and 30 years old in good health. The chain couples TRBV7-3 to TRBJ1-1; D is ambiguous. Sequences were obtained from blood. The CDR3 here is CASSLNVGQNTEAFF. CDR3 nucleotide sequence: TGTGCCAGCAGCTTAAATGTAGGCCAGAACACTGAAGCTTTCTTT.